Below, 10 T cell receptor beta chains from the same sample are listed, as sequenced in a study of cytomegalovirus exposure and HLA in healthy donors (dated by TCRdb to about 2017). Libraries were built with the immunoSEQ multiplex PCR assay. The multiplex PCR relied on a mix of 60 forward primers for TCR Vbeta segments and 13 reverse primers for TCR Jbeta segments. TCRdb holds this immuneACCESS table with in-frame rearrangements only. Some clones are missing; in checked studies, unresolved V genes explain under half, and the rest has no known cause. The sample table records approximately 88,000 clones; roughly three fifths of these occur just once. The top ten hold approximately 3% of the sample. The source material was PBMCs. The source of these receptors is a man aged 55 to 70 in good health and CMV-seronegative.

The table lists this clone with a count of one. The chain is built from TRBV6-6 and TRBJ2-3, with D uncertain. The germline V gene has CDR1 MNHNY and CDR2 SVGAGI (reference sequence). V gave up 6 bases and J gave up 4 bases, with 11 bases separating them. The CDR3 length is 13 residues. The CDR3 DNA follows: TGTGCCAGCAGCCTCGGAGTTGCAGATACGCAGTATTTT. Its translation: CASSLGVADTQYF.

This rearrangement joins TRBV4-2 to TRBJ2-1, with 8 bases fitting TRBD2. This CDR3 comprises 18 residues. The germline V gene has CDR1 LGHNA and CDR2 YNFKEQ. The V segment lost 1 base and the J segment 7 bases; nucleotides outside the gene matches: 15. The DNA for the CDR3 is TGTGCCAGCAGCCAAGTTAGGGCTAGCGGGCACTCGGGGAATGAGCAGTTCTTC. This gives the protein CASSQVRASGHSGNEQFF.

The chain carries TRBV19 and TRBJ1-4; TRBD1 matches 10 bases. The CDR3 has 13 amino acids. Germline loops: CDR1 LNHDA, CDR2 SQIVND (reference sequence). The V gene end was trimmed by 10 bases and the J gene end by 10 bases; junction bases not matched to a gene: 9. The CDR3 protein is CATTDRGRGKLFF. CDR3 nucleotide sequence: TGTGCCACTACGGACAGGGGGAGAGGAAAACTGTTTTTT.

The rearrangement joins TRBV10-1 to TRBJ1-1; D possibly corresponds to TRBD1 (6 bases). There are 13 residues in the CDR3. Trimming pared 1 base from V and 6 bases from J, leaving 9 bases between. CDR1 WNHNN and CDR2 SYGVQD come from the germline V gene (reference sequence). The CDR3 sequence is CASSEYPGAEAFF. Written as DNA, the CDR3 is TGCGCCAGCAGTGAGTACCCAGGGGCTGAAGCTTTCTTT.

The gene calls are TRBV5-6 and TRBJ2-3; D may be TRBD2 (5 bases). From germline, CDR1 is SGHDT and CDR2 YYEEEE. The CDR3 is 15 amino acids. The V gene lost 4 bases and the J gene lost 4 bases, with 16 bases spanning the gap. CDR3 in amino acids: CASSRTRREADTQYF. DNA for the CDR3: TGTGCCAGCAGCCGTACGCGTCGGGAAGCAGATACGCAGTATTTT.

This clone turned up a few times. The chain employs TRBV6-5 and TRBJ1-6; perhaps TRBD1 as D (6 bases). CDR3 length: 14 amino acids. CDR1 and CDR2 (germline): MNHEY, SVGAGI. V lost 5 bases and J 5 bases, leaving 10 bases between the germline ends. Here the CDR3 DNA reads TGTGCCAGCAGTGGACGGACAGATAATTCACCCCTCCACTTT. It codes for CASSGRTDNSPLHF.

This clone was observed a handful of times. The rearrangement joins TRBV29-1 to TRBJ1-4, with a weak D call TRBD1 (5 bases). Trimming pared 0 bases from V and 3 bases from J, leaving 8 bases between. The CDR3 is 14 amino acids. Per the germline V gene, CDR1 is SQVTM and CDR2 is ANQGSEA. The CDR3 loop reads CSVEDKGSNEKLFF. The CDR3, as DNA: TGCAGCGTTGAAGATAAGGGGTCTAATGAAAAACTGTTTTTT.

CDR3 region: CASSLEQGVDTQYF. Written as DNA, the CDR3 is TGTGCCAGCAGCTTAGAACAGGGTGTAGATACGCAGTATTTT. The V and J genes are TRBV11-3 and TRBJ2-3; a possible D gene is TRBD1 (6 bases). The CDR3 runs 14 residues. Germline V gene lookup returns CDR1 SGHNT and CDR2 YENEEA. The ends were cut back, 0 bases at V and 5 bases at J, with 9 bases in the middle.

This chain joins TRBV5-1 and TRBJ2-3; the D gene is possibly TRBD2 (7 bases). Germline CDR1 and CDR2: SGHRS and YFSETQ. This CDR3 contains 14 residues. V lost 0 bases and J 5 bases, leaving 10 bases between the germline ends. The CDR3 coding sequence is TGCGCCAGCAGCTTGGAGGGGGGGTTAGATACGCAGTATTTT. Translating gives CASSLEGGLDTQYF.

This sequence joins TRBV7-9 and TRBJ1-5; 10 bases line up with TRBD1. V gave up 5 bases and J gave up 0 bases; unmatched junction bases: 4. Germline values: CDR1 SEHNR, CDR2 FQNEAQ (reference sequence). This CDR3 is built from 16 residues. The CDR3 spells CASSQGTGASNQPQHF. The CDR3 coding sequence is TGTGCCAGCAGCCAAGGGACAGGGGCTAGCAATCAGCCCCAGCATTTT.